The 15 T cell receptor beta chains reported below all come from one sample, sequenced in a study of cytomegalovirus exposure and HLA in healthy donors. Use of 60 Vbeta and 13 Jbeta primers characterized the PCR. The method was immunoSEQ multiplex PCR; TCRdb's version includes in-frame clones alone and lacks a portion of them. The table has about 120,000 clones, under 80% seen once; the top ten hold approximately 4%. Sequencing was performed on PBMCs. These receptors all come from a man aged 35-49 years in good health and CMV-seropositive.

The chain links TRBV5-4 to TRBJ1-5; D possibly corresponds to TRBD1 (6 bases). V dropped 4 bases and J dropped 3 bases, with 14 bases sitting between them. The CDR3 has 15 residues. Germline values: CDR1 SGHNT, CDR2 YYREEE (reference sequence). In DNA form, the CDR3 reads TGTGCCAGCAGCATAGACAGGTCTGACAATCAGCCCCAGCATTTT. It encodes CASSIDRSDNQPQHF.

Here the CDR3 reads CASSLVRTMNTEAFF. DNA for the CDR3: TGTGCCAGCAGCTTAGTTAGGACAATGAACACTGAAGCTTTCTTT. The chain carries TRBV7-8 and TRBJ1-1, with D maybe TRBD1 (5 bases). This CDR3 spans 15 amino acids. Germline V gene sequence: CDR1 SGHVS, CDR2 FQNEAQ. The V end was cut by 1 base, the J end by 0 bases, with 9 bases between.

V gene TRBV28 combines with J gene TRBJ1-5, with TRBD1 matching 8 bases. The V segment lost 8 bases and the J segment 0 bases; nucleotides outside the gene matches: 6. Germline loops: CDR1 MDHEN, CDR2 SYDVKM. CDR3 length: 15 residues. CDR3 region: CASGGQGGSNQPQHF. The CDR3 coding sequence is TGTGCCAGCGGTGGACAGGGCGGTAGCAATCAGCCCCAGCATTTT.

The rearrangement joins TRBV27 to TRBJ1-2; 9 positions match TRBD1. In germline, CDR1 is MNHEY, CDR2 SMNVEV (reference sequence). The CDR3 is 14 residues long. V lost 8 bases, J lost 8 bases, and 12 bases stayed unmatched. Written as DNA, the CDR3 is TGTGCCAGCCGACCCGGACGGACAGGGGTAGGCTACACCTTC. Amino acid sequence: CASRPGRTGVGYTF.

The V call is TRBV7-8, the J call TRBJ2-1; 10 nucleotides line up with TRBD2. CDR1 is SGHVS and CDR2 is FQNEAQ in the germline V gene. The CDR3 consists of 14 residues. The V gene end was trimmed by 5 bases and the J gene end by 8 bases; junction bases not matched to a gene: 6. The CDR3 loop reads CASSRRLAGDEQFF. The CDR3, as DNA: TGTGCCAGCAGCCGCCGACTAGCGGGCGATGAGCAGTTCTTC.

The chain employs TRBV18 and TRBJ1-1, with D possibly matching TRBD1 (6 bases). Trimming removed 4 bases at V and 8 bases at J, with 11 bases between. Germline-derived CDR1 and CDR2 are KGHSH and LQKENI. The CDR3 sequence is 12 residues long. CDR3 amino acids: CASSLLGQEAFF. Here the CDR3 DNA reads TGTGCCAGCTCACTCCTCGGACAGGAAGCTTTCTTT.

This rearrangement joins TRBV30 to TRBJ2-7; 8 nucleotides agree with TRBD1. J was trimmed by 0 bases and V by 4 bases; bases with no gene match: 11. The V gene's germline CDR1 is GTSNPN and CDR2 SVGIG (reference sequence). The CDR3 covers 16 residues. The CDR3 spells CAWTPKRTGHSYEQYF. CDR3 sequence (DNA): TGTGCCTGGACCCCCAAAAGGACAGGGCACTCCTACGAGCAGTACTTC.

The gene calls are TRBV5-1 and TRBJ2-1; possibly TRBD1 for D (6 bases). Trimming stripped 2 bases from V and 0 bases from J, with 9 bases between. CDR3 length equals 15 residues. Germline CDR1 reads SGHRS; CDR2 reads YFSETQ. The CDR3 DNA is TGCGCCAGCAGCTTCAGGGGAGACTCCTACAATGAGCAGTTCTTC. Encoded protein: CASSFRGDSYNEQFF. The full variable domain, in which reference TRBV5-1 and TRBJ2-1 provide the parts outside the CDR3, is KAGVTQTPRYLIKTRGQQVTLSCSPISGHRSVSWYQQTPGQGLQFLFEYFSETQRNKGNFPGRFSGRQFSNSRSEMNVSTLELGDSALYLCASSFRGDSYNEQFFGPGTRLTVL.

V gene TRBV5-1 combines with J gene TRBJ1-6; D remains unclear. The V and J ends lost 0 bases and 9 bases respectively, with 10 bases between them. The CDR3 is 14 residues long. The germline gives CDR1 SGHRS, CDR2 YFSETQ. Here the CDR3 reads CASSLAPVGSPLHF. The CDR3 DNA follows: TGCGCCAGCAGCTTGGCTCCGGTCGGTTCACCCCTCCACTTT. The full variable domain, in which reference TRBV5-1 and TRBJ1-6 provide the parts outside the CDR3, is KAGVTQTPRYLIKTRGQQVTLSCSPISGHRSVSWYQQTPGQGLQFLFEYFSETQRNKGNFPGRFSGRQFSNSRSEMNVSTLELGDSALYLCASSLAPVGSPLHFGNGTRLTVT.

The gene calls are TRBV5-1 and TRBJ2-2; 8 bases match TRBD2. The CDR3 runs 11 residues. Germline V gene sequence: CDR1 SGHRS, CDR2 YFSETQ. V gave up 9 bases and J gave up 7 bases; unmatched junction bases: 2. CDR3 bases: TGCGCCACCCGGGAGGGCGGGGAGCTGTTTTTT. This sequence encodes CATREGGELFF.

This sequence joins TRBV10-1 and TRBJ2-4; D might be TRBD2 (5 bases). The length of the CDR3 is 15 residues. V lost 0 bases and J 4 bases, leaving 10 bases between the germline ends. Germline V gene data show CDR1 as WNHNN and CDR2 as SYGVQD (reference sequence). CDR3 sequence reads: CASSESSGLKNIQYF. The CDR3 DNA reads TGCGCCAGCAGTGAGTCGTCGGGGTTAAAAAACATTCAGTACTTC.

This clone has a single count. The chain is built from TRBV5-6 and TRBJ2-1, with TRBD2 matching 10 bases. The CDR3 is made up of 15 amino acids. Per the germline V gene, CDR1 is SGHDT and CDR2 is YYEEEE. With V trimmed by 1 base and J by 7 bases, 5 bases remained unmatched. The chain's CDR3 is CASSLRTSGKNEQFF. CDR3 DNA sequence: TGTGCCAGCAGCTTGCGTACTAGCGGGAAGAATGAGCAGTTCTTC.

This clone was seen more than once but under ten times. The chain couples TRBV2 to TRBJ1-2; D is undetermined. Germline V gene lookup returns CDR1 SNHLY and CDR2 FYNNEI. V was trimmed by 6 bases and J by 4 bases, leaving 18 bases between them. The CDR3 is 15 residues long. The DNA for the CDR3 is TGTGCCAGCAGGGAGGGCCCCGGCAGGACCTATGGCTACACCTTC. This sequence encodes CASREGPGRTYGYTF.

The rearrangement links TRBV7-2 to TRBJ1-1; 7 nucleotides match TRBD1. With 1 base clipped from V and 4 bases from J, the junction kept 6 bases outside the gene matches. This CDR3 has 15 amino acids. Germline-derived CDR1 and CDR2 are SGHTA and FQGNSA. CDR3 in amino acids: CASSLERGLVTEAFF. The CDR3 DNA reads TGTGCCAGCAGCTTAGAAAGGGGGCTGGTCACTGAAGCTTTCTTT.

This clone was detected a few times. The V call is TRBV25-1, the J call TRBJ2-7; D might be TRBD2 (6 bases). The CDR3 has 16 residues. CDR1 and CDR2 (germline): MGHDK, SYGVNS. V dropped 0 bases and J dropped 0 bases, with 12 bases sitting between them. CDR3 in amino acids: CASSEYAGPGSYEQYF. The DNA for the CDR3 is TGTGCCAGCAGTGAATATGCGGGGCCGGGCTCCTACGAGCAGTACTTC.